This T cell receptor beta chain was identified during a study of CD4 T cells in relation to SARS-CoV-2 and coronaviruses. Comment on this clone: The antigen is undetermined.

Overall study findings and caveats: The cross-reactivity analysis covered only spike protein, not other viral proteins. Memory recall responses, not primary responses primed in culture, are what the assay detects.

Uncultured naive and memory CD4+ T cells supplied DNA for deep TCR-beta sequencing. Measured with immunoSEQ multiplex PCR; TCRdb has only the in-frame clones, and not every one. The sample includes tens of thousands of clones, 70% to 90% of them seen just once. The CDR3 covers 14 residues. Germline lookup yields CDR1 MNHNY and CDR2 SVGAGI (reference sequence). V lost 6 bases and J lost 1, with 12 bases in between. The sequence came from an adult with COVID-19. The sample was memory CD4+ T cells from PBMCs. J is TRBJ2-5 and V is TRBV6-6; possibly TRBD1 for D (6 bases). The CDR3 nucleotides are TGTGCCAGCAGCGAGACAGGACCCCAAGAGACCCAGTACTTC. Protein sequence: CASSETGPQETQYF.